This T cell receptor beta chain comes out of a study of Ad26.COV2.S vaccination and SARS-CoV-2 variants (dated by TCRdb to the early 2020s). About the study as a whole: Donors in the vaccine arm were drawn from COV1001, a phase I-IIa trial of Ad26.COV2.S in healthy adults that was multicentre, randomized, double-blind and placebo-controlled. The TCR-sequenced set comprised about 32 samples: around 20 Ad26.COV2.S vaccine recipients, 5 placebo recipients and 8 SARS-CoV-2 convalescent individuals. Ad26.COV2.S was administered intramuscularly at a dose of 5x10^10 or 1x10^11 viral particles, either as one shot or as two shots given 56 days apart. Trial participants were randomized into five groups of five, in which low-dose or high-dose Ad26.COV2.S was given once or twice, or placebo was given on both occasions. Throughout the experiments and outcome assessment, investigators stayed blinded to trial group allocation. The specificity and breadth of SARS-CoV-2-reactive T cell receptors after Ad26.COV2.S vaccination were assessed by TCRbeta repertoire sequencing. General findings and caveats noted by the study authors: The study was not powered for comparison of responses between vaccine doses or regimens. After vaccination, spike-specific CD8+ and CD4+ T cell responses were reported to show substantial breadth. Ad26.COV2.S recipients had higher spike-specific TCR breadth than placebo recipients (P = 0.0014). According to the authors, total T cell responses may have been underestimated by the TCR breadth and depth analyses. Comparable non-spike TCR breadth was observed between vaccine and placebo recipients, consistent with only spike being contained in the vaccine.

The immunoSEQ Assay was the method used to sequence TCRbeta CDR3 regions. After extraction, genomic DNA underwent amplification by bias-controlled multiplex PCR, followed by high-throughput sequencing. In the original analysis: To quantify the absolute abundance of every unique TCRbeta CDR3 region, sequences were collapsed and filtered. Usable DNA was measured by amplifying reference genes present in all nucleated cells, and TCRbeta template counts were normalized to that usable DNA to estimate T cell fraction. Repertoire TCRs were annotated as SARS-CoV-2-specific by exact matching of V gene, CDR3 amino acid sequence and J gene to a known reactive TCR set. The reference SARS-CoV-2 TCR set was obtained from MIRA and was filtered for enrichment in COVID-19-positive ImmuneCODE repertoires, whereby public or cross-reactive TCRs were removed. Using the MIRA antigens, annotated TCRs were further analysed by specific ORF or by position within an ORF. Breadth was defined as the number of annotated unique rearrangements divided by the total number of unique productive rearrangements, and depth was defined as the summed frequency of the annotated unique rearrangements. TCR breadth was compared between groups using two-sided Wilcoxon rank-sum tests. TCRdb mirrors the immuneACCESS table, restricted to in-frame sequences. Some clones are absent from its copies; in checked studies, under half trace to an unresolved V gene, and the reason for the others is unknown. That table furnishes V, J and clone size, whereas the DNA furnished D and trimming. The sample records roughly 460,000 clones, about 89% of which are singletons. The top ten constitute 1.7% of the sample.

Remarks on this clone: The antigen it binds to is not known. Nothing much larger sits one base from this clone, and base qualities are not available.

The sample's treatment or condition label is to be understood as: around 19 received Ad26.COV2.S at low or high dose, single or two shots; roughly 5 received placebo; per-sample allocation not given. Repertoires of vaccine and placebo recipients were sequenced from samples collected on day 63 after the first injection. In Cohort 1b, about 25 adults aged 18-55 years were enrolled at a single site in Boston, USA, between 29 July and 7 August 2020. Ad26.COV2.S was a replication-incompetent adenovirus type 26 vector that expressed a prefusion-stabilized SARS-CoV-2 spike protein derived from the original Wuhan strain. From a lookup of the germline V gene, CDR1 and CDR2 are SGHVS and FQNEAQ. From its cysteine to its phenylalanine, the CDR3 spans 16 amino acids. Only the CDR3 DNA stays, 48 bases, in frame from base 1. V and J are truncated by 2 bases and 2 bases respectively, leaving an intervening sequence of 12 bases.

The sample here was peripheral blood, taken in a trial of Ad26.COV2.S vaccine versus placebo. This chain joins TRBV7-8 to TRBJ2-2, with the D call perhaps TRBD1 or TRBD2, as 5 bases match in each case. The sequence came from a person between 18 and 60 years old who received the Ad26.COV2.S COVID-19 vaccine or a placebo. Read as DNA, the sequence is TGTGCCAGCAGCTTATATTCCGGGGCCAACACCGGGGAGCTGTTTTTT. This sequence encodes CASSLYSGANTGELFF.